The TCR beta chain under discussion was sequenced for a study of blood T cell repertoires in COVID-19. Clones were read by immunoSEQ multiplex PCR, and TCRdb kept only the in-frame ones, dropping some. The sample includes around 20,000 clones, more than 70% of them seen just once. This clone was seen just once. The J segment lost 6 bases and the V segment lost 5 bases, leaving 5 bases of the junction unmatched. There are 14 residues in the CDR3. Per the germline V gene, CDR1 is MNHEY and CDR2 is SVGAGI. This clonotype originated in a human donor in a cohort sampled during active COVID-19. The chain carries TRBV6-5 and TRBJ2-1; TRBD2 matches at 9 bases. Sequenced material: peripheral blood. In DNA, the CDR3 is TGTGCCAGCAGTCGCGGGAGGGCCTCCAATGAGCAGTTCTTC. It codes for CASSRGRASNEQFF.